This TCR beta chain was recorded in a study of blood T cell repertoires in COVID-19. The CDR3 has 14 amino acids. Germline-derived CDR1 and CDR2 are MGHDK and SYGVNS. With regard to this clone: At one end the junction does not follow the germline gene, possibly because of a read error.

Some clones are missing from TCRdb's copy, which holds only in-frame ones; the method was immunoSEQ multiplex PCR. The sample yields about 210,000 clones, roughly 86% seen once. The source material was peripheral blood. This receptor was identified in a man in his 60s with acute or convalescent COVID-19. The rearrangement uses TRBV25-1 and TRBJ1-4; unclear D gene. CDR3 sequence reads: CATSGQQTNEKLFF. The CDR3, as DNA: TGTGCCACCAGTGGGCAACAAACTAATGAAAAACTGTTTTTT.